This T cell receptor (beta chain) was documented in a study of cytomegalovirus exposure and HLA in healthy donors. Study-wide context: HLA-typed donors were the source of 90 million or so unique TCRs, which an early data release held.

Worth noting for this clone: As yet, its antigen is unknown.

V was pared by 9 bases and J by 8 bases, with 21 bases between. CDR1 is SNHLY and CDR2 is FYNNEI in the germline V gene. This CDR3 region has 14 residues. Study outcomes and limitations: A later analysis found that most CMV-associated TCR beta chains appeared HLA-restricted. High sensitivity and specificity were reportedly achieved when the classifier diagnosed cytomegalovirus status. Other equally common chains were less clonally expanded than HLA-associated TCR beta chains, a later analysis showed.

The PCR contained 60 Vbeta and 13 Jbeta primers. The assay was immunoSEQ multiplex PCR, and TCRdb's table has in-frame clones only and misses some. This sample has some 100,000 clones; approximately 79% occur once, and the top ten carry 15% to 20%. This clonotype originated in a man over 45 in good health and CMV-seropositive. The source material was PBMCs. This chain joins TRBV2 and TRBJ2-3, with D perhaps matching TRBD2 (6 bases). The CDR3 reads CASKELAVYGTQYF. Written as DNA, the CDR3 is TGTGCCAGTAAGGAGTTAGCGGTGTATGGTACGCAGTATTTT. Based on the CDR3 plus reference TRBV2 and TRBJ2-3, the full variable domain is EPEVTQTPSHQVTQMGQEVILRCVPISNHLYFYWYRQILGQKVEFLVSFYNNEISEKSEIFDDQFSVERPDGSNFTLKIRSTKLEDSAMYFCASKELAVYGTQYFGPGTRLTVL.